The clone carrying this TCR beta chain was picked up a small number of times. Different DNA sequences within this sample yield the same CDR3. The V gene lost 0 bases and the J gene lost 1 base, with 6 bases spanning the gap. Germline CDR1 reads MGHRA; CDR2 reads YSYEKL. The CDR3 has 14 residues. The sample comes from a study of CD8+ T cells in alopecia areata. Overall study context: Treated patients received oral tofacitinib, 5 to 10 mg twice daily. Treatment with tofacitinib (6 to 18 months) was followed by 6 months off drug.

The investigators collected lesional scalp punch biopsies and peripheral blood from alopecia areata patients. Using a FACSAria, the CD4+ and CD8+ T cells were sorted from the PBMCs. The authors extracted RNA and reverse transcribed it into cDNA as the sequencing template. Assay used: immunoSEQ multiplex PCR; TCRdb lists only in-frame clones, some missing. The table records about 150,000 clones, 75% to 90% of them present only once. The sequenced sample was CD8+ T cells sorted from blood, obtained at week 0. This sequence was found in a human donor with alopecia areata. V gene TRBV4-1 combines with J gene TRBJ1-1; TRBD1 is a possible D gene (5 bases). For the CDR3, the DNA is TGCGCCAGCAGCCAAGATGGGGGGAACACTGAAGCTTTCTTT. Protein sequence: CASSQDGGNTEAFF.